This TCR beta chain was recorded in a study of T cells in Graves' hyperthyroidism and ophthalmopathy. V dropped 5 bases and J dropped 1 base, with 14 bases sitting between them. This CDR3 comprises 15 residues. Germline V lookup: CDR1 SNHLY, CDR2 FYNNEI. From RNA transcripts, TCR beta CDR3 regions were amplified. First-round RT-PCR targeting the TCR CDR3 was performed with the HTBI primer set. TCRdb processed the multiplex PCR reads anew with MiXCR; each CDR3 protein has one entry. The sample has about 540,000 distinct CDR3 sequences, 35% to 55% seen once. This clonotype was recorded a few times. The TCR comes from a woman aged 18-29 years with Graves' hyperthyroidism. This chain links TRBV2 with TRBJ1-1; no reliable D call. The sequenced sample consisted of peripheral blood or thyroid tissue (not recorded which). CDR3 sequence (DNA): TGTGCCAGCAGTTACGTGTACAGATCGAACACTGAAGCTTTCTTT. Amino acids: CASSYVYRSNTEAFF.